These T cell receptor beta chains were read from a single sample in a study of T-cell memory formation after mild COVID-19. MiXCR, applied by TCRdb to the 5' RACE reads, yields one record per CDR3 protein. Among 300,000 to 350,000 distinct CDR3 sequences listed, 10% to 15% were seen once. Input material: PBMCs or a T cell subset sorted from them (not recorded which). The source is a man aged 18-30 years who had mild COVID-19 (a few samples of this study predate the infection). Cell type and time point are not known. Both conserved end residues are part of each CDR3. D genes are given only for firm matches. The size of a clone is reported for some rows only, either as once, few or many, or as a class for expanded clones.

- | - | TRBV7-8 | CASSPRTTSYNEQFF
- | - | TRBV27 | CASGPGASSPLHF
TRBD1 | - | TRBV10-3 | CAISATGEVTGELFF
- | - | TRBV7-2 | CASSRQQGAQEAFF
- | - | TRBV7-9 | CASSEKVGPQHF
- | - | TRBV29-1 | CSVEDQQGAGQYF
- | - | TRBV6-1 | CASSTQQGGTEAFF
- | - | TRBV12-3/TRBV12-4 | CASSLDHSNQPQHF
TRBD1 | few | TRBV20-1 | CSAQTGTGGFHEQYF
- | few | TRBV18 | CASSPPGTSEQYF
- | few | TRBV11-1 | CASSPRQRGTDTQYF
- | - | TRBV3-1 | CASSQGGNRFSTDTQYF
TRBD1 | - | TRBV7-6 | CASSLAGGRGRTDTQYF
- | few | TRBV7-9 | CASSLGTAEAFF
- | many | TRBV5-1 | CASSLEWGLQPQHF
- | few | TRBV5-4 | CASSLFGTRELFF
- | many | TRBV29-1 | CSVVTEYNEQFF
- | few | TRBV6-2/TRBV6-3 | CASSRLGYGYTF
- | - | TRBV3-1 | CASSQGPPNSGNTIYF
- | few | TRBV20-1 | CSGVKGINWSNQPQHF
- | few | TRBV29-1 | CSVEGQGRTDTQYF
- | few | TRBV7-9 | CASSLAALNEKLFF
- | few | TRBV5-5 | CASSRAWAPNTEAFF
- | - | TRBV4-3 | CASSQDNLRDYEQYF
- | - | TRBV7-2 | CASSGRGDTQYF
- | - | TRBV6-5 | CASSLNGAPGELFF
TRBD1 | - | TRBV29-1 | CSVKGQTENTEAFF
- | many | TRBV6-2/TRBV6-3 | CASSSPDRSPQETQYF
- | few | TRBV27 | CASSLGGGRQPQHF
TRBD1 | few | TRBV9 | CASSASQGANYGYTF
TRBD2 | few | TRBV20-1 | CSASLRLAGRDTQYF
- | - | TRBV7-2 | CASSLAQTNTGELFF
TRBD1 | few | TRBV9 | CASSVSGTAGNTIYF
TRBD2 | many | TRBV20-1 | CSAKPGGGTDTQYF
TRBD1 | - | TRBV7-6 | CASSLIQGFDQPQHF
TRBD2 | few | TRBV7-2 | CASSPLAGSNEQFF
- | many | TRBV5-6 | CASSLRPGAYNEQFF
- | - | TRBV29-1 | CSVVTTNTEAFF
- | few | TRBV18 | CASSREATGLEKLFF
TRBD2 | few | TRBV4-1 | CASSRTSSGGAQETQYF
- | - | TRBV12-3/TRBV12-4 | CASSYSTNEQFF
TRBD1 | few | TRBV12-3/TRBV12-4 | CGRGLSPLHF
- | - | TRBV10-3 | CAISESQGQETQYF